This entry describes one TCR beta chain. The antigen remains undetermined. Assay used: immunoSEQ multiplex PCR; TCRdb lists only in-frame clones, some missing. Of roughly 200,000 clones in the sample, over 85% are singletons; the top ten hold more than 0.85%. Germline V gene sequence: CDR1 SEHNR, CDR2 FQNEAQ (reference sequence). V was shortened by 2 bases and J by 0 bases, with 7 bases between the two germline ends. The CDR3 loop spans 14 amino acids. These data originate in a study of T cell responses to AZD1222 COVID-19 vaccine. Study outcomes and limitations: At baseline, seropositivity was found in only 6 or 7 AZD1222 recipients. Spike-specific TCR breadth and depth went up after people got two AZD1222 doses.

The gene calls are TRBV7-9 and TRBJ1-1; D remains ambiguous. The TCR comes from an adult who received the MenACWY meningococcal vaccine as a control. The sequenced sample was peripheral blood, obtained 28 days after the second dose of the MenACWY control vaccine. The CDR3 is CASSLSQLNTEAFF. CDR3 DNA sequence: TGTGCCAGCAGCTTATCGCAGTTGAACACTGAAGCTTTCTTT.